This TCR beta chain was documented in a study of control samples from healthy donors and cancer patients. The CDR3 extends over 16 amino acids. Germline V gene lookup returns CDR1 MGHRA and CDR2 YSYEKL. The ends lost 5 bases at V and 2 bases at J; junction bases unmatched: 7. Sequenced by immunoSEQ multiplex PCR; TCRdb stores in-frame clones only, minus some. The sample has approximately 52,000 clones, about 90% seen once; the top ten hold about an eighth. The rearrangement links TRBV4-1 to TRBJ2-7; 12 positions match TRBD2. Source material: PBMCs. This receptor was obtained from a man in his sixties with head and neck cancer. Written as DNA, the CDR3 is TGCGCCAGCAGCAAACTAGCGGGGGGCCTAACCTACGAGCAGTACTTC. Its translation: CASSKLAGGLTYEQYF.